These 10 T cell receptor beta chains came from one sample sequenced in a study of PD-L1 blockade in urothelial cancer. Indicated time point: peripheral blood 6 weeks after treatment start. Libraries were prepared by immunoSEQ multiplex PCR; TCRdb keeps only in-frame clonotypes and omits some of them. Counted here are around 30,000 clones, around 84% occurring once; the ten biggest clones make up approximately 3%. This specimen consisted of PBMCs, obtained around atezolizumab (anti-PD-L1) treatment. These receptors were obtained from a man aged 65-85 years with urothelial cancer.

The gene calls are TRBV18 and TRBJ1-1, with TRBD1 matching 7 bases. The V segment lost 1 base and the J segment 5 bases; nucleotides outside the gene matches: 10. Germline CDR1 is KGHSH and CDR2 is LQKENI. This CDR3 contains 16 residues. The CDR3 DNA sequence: TGTGCCAGCTCACCACGGGAGTCCAACAGGGGAACTGAAGCTTTCTTT. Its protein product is CASSPRESNRGTEAFF.

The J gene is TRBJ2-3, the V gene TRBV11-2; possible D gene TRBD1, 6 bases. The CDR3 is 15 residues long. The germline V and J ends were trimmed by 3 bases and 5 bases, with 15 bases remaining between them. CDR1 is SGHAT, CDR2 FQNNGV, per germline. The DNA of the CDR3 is TGTGCCAGCAGCTTTGGGGGCTCCATTTTAGATACGCAGTATTTT. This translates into CASSFGGSILDTQYF.

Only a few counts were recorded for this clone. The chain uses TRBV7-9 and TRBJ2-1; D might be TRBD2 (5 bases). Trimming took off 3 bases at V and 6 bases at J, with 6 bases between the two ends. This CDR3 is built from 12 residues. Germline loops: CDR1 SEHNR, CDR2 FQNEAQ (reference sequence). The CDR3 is CASSLDFNEQFF. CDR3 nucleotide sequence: TGTGCCAGCAGCTTGGACTTCAATGAGCAGTTCTTC. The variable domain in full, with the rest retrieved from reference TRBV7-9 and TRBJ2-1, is DTGVSQNPRHKITKRGQNVTFRCDPISEHNRLYWYRQTLGQGPEFLTYFQNEAQLEKSRLLSDRFSAERPKGSFSTLEIQRTEQGDSAMYLCASSLDFNEQFFGPGTRLTVL.

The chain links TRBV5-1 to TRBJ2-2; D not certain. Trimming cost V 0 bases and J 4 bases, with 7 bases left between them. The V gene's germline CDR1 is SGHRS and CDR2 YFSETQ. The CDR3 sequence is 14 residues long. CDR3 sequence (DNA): TGCGCCAGCAGCTTGGAGCCTACCACCGGGGAGCTGTTTTTT. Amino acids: CASSLEPTTGELFF.

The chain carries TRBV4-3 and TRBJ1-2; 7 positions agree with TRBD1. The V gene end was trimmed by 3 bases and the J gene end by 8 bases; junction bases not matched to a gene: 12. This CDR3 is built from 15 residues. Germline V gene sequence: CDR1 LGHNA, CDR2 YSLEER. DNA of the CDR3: TGCGCCAGCAGCCAGTGGGACAGACCAATCCAAGGCTACACCTTC. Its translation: CASSQWDRPIQGYTF.

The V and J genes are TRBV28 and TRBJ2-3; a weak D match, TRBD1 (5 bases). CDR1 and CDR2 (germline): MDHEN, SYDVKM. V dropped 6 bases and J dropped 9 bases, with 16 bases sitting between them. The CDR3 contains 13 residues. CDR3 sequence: CASRLVRVGTQYF. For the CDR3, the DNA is TGTGCCAGCAGGCTAGTCAGGGTTGGGACGCAGTATTTT.

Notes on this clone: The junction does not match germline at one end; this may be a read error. CDR3 nucleotides: TGTGCCAGCAGCCTAAACCCCTCCGTGGGCCGGGGCACCGGGGGGCTGTTTTTT. This translates into CASSLNPSVGRGTGGLFF. The chain links TRBV7-3 to TRBJ2-2, with D tentatively TRBD2 (6 bases). Germline CDR1 SGHTA, CDR2 FQGTGA. This CDR3 contains 18 residues.

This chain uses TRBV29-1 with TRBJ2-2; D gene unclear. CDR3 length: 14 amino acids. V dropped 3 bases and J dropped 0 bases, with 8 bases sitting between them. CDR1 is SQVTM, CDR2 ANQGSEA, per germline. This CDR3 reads CSVEGSSNTGELFF. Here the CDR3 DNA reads TGCAGCGTTGAGGGCAGCTCGAACACCGGGGAGCTGTTTTTT.

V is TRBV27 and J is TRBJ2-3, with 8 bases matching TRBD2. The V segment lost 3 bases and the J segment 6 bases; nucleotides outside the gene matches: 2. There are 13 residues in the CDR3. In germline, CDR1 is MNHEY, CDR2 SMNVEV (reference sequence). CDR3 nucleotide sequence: TGTGCCAGCAGTTTCCGGGGGGGTGATACGCAGTATTTT. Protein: CASSFRGGDTQYF.

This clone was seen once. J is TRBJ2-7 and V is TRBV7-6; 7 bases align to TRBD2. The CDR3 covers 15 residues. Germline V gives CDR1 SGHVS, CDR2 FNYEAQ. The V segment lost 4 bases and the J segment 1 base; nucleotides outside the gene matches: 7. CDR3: CASSSSGGGSYEQYF. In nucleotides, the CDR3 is TGTGCCAGCAGCTCTAGTGGGGGGGGTTCCTACGAGCAGTACTTC.